This TCR beta chain is drawn from a study of T-cell reconstitution after alpha-beta-depleted transplantation in children. Unique molecular identifiers tagged the TCRbeta library. TCRdb passed the PCR reads through MiXCR, listing each CDR3 protein once. This table has more than 150,000 distinct CDR3 sequences, roughly 15% appearing once. This clonotype has a count of ten or more. The ends lost 7 bases at V and 0 bases at J; junction bases unmatched: 12. The CDR3 consists of 17 residues. Germline V gene lookup returns CDR1 ENHRY and CDR2 SYGVKD. The sample here was PBMCs from the stem cell graft donor, taken from the stem cell graft. The rearrangement joins TRBV10-3 to TRBJ2-3; 8 nucleotides line up with TRBD2. This clonotype was sampled from a human donor who donated a stem cell graft to a child with acute lymphoblastic leukemia. In DNA, the CDR3 is TGTGCCATCAAGGCCAGCGGGAGAATGGGTAGCACAGATACGCAGTATTTT. Its protein product is CAIKASGRMGSTDTQYF.